This passage covers 5 T cell receptor beta chains from one sample sequenced in a study of blood T cell repertoires in COVID-19. Method: immunoSEQ multiplex PCR; TCRdb's copy keeps in-frame clones and lacks some. In the table there are about 220,000 clones, 70% to 85% of which are singletons. The specimen was PBMCs or T cells enriched from blood (not recorded which). The receptors here all came from a woman aged 40 to 49 with acute COVID-19.

This clone was observed many times. The rearrangement links TRBV19 to TRBJ1-2, with 7 bases matching TRBD1. With 1 base clipped from V and 5 bases from J, the junction kept 7 bases outside the gene matches. The CDR3 runs to 15 residues. CDR1 and CDR2 (germline): LNHDA, SQIVND (reference sequence). The CDR3 nucleotides are TGTGCCAGTAGTATAGGCACCGGGACAGATTATGGCTACACCTTC. It codes for CASSIGTGTDYGYTF.

The chain uses TRBV7-9 and TRBJ2-1; tentative D call: TRBD2 (5 bases). Per the germline V gene, CDR1 is SEHNR and CDR2 is FQNEAQ (reference sequence). This CDR3 is built from 13 residues. The ends were cut back, 1 base at V and 9 bases at J, with 10 bases in the middle. CDR3: CASSLEVAGEQFF. CDR3 DNA sequence: TGTGCCAGCAGCTTAGAGGTGGCGGGTGAGCAGTTCTTC.

This clone was observed a few times. This rearrangement joins TRBV9 to TRBJ1-2; TRBD1 matches at 9 bases. The CDR3 consists of 14 residues. The V gene's germline CDR1 is SGDLS and CDR2 YYNGEE. The V gene end was trimmed by 3 bases and the J gene end by 4 bases; junction bases not matched to a gene: 4. This CDR3 reads CASSEGQGFYGYTF. The CDR3 DNA follows: TGTGCCAGCAGCGAAGGACAGGGGTTCTATGGCTACACCTTC.

The rearrangement joins TRBV9 to TRBJ1-3; 7 bases are shared with TRBD1. The V gene end was trimmed by 4 bases and the J gene end by 4 bases; junction bases not matched to a gene: 5. The CDR3 covers 14 residues. Germline V gene sequence: CDR1 SGDLS, CDR2 YYNGEE. This CDR3 reads CASSKQGTGNTIYF. CDR3 nucleotide sequence: TGTGCCAGCAGCAAACAGGGGACGGGAAACACCATATATTTT.

The chain carries TRBV5-1 and TRBJ2-5; D is uncertain. The CDR3 covers 14 residues. Trimming cost V 4 bases and J 5 bases, with 15 bases left between them. CDR1 is SGHRS and CDR2 is YFSETQ in the germline V gene. This chain's CDR3 is CASSPRGGKETQYF. The CDR3 region has the DNA TGCGCCAGCAGCCCGCGCGGCGGAAAGGAGACCCAGTACTTC.